This TCR beta chain was sequenced in a study of regulatory T cells in long-lasting Graves disease. With respect to this clonotype: As yet, its antigen is unknown. A read error may account for a junction end that differs from germline.

For TCR beta, libraries came from iRepertoire HTBI primers and Arm-PCR of CDR3 regions. MiXCR, applied by TCRdb to the multiplex PCR reads, yields one record per CDR3 protein. The sample has a few hundred thousand distinct CDR3 sequences; roughly 21% are singletons. Time point reported: persistent/refractory GD, antithyroid drugs over 5 years with positive TRAb. Construction of the TCR library relied on RNA isolated from PBMCs. The length of the CDR3 is 16 residues. Germline V gives CDR1 MNHEY, CDR2 SMNVEV (reference sequence). General observations from the study: There were preferences for TRBV28, TRBJ1-2 and TRBJ2-5 in persistent disease. Persistent cases of Graves' showed reduced TCR diversity relative to newly diagnosed patients.

The sample in question was peripheral blood mononuclear cells (PBMCs), obtained when the disease was refractory, from a patient treated with antithyroid drugs. The clonotype originates from a female donor with Graves disease. This chain links TRBV27 with TRBJ2-5; 7 bases match TRBD2. The CDR3 bases are TGTGCCAGCAGTTTATATGGGACTAACCGACGGGAGACCCGGTACTTC. It translates to CASSLYGTNRRETRYF.